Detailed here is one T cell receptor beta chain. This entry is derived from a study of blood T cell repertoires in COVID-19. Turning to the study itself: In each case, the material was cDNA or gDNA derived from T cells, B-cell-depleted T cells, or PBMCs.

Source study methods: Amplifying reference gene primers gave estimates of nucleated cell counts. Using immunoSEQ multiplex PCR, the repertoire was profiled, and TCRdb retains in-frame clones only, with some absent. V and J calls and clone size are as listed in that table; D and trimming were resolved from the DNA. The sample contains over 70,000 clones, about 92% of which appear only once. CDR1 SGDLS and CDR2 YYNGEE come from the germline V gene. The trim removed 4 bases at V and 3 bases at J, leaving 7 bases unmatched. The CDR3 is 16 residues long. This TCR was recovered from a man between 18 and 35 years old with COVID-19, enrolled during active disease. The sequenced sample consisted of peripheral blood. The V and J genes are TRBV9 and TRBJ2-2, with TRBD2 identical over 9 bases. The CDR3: CASSFRTSDYTGELFF. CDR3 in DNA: TGTGCCAGCAGCTTTCGGACTAGCGACTACACCGGGGAGCTGTTTTTT.